This record covers a single T cell receptor (beta chain). The junction does not match germline at one end; this may be a read error. This record comes from a study of blood T cells in healthy people across ages. CDR3 size: 16 residues. Germline CDR1 is SGHRS and CDR2 is YFSETQ. It was with a sample-barcoded 5' primer and a J-beta primer mix that a second PCR of roughly 7 to 12 cycles was run. One entry per CDR3 protein, called by TCRdb with MiXCR from the 5' RACE reads. The repertoire has around 690,000 distinct CDR3 sequences, roughly three fifths of them found once; the top ten carry over 35%. The receptor comes from a man in his sixties in good health. V gene TRBV5-1 combines with J gene TRBJ2-1, with D tentatively TRBD1 (6 bases). Sequenced material: blood. The CDR3 sequence: CANSFRGWDSYNEQFF. The CDR3 DNA is TGCGCCAACAGCTTCAGGGGATGGGACTCCTACAATGAGCAGTTCTTC.